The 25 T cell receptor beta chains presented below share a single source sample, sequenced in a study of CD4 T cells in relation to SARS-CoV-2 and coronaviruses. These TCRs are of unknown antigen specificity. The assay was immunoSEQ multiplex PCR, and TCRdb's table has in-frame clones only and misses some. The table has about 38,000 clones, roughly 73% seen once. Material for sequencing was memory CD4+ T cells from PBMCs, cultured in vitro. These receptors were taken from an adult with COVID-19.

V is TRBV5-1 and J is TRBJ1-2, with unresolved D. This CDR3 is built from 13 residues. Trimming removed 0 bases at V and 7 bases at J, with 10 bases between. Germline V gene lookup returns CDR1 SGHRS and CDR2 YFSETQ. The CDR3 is CASSLEGFGGYTF. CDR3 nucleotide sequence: TGCGCCAGCAGCTTGGAAGGGTTTGGTGGCTACACCTTC.

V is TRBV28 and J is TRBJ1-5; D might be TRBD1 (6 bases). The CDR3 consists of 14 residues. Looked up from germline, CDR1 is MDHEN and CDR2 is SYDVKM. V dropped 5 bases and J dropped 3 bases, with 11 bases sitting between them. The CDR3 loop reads CASSGGTFNQPQHF. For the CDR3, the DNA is TGTGCCAGCAGTGGGGGGACATTCAATCAGCCCCAGCATTTT.

The CDR3 nucleotides read TGTGCCGCCACTAGCGGGAGTCGTGACAATGAGCAGTTCTTC. Translation: CAATSGSRDNEQFF. The chain combines TRBV2 with TRBJ2-1, with TRBD2 matching 11 bases. CDR3 size: 14 residues. Looked up from germline, CDR1 is SNHLY and CDR2 is FYNNEI. The V gene end was trimmed by 11 bases and the J gene end by 5 bases; junction bases not matched to a gene: 8. The full variable domain, completed using reference TRBV2 and TRBJ2-1, is EPEVTQTPSHQVTQMGQEVILRCVPISNHLYFYWYRQILGQKVEFLVSFYNNEISEKSEIFDDQFSVERPDGSNFTLKIRSTKLEDSAMYFCAATSGSRDNEQFFGPGTRLTVL.

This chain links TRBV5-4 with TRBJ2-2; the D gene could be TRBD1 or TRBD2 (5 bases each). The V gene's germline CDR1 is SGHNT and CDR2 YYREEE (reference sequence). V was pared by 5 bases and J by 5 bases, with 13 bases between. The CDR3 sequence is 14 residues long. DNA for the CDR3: TGTGCCAGCAGACCGGGACCGAGGACCGGGGAGCTGTTTTTT. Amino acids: CASRPGPRTGELFF.

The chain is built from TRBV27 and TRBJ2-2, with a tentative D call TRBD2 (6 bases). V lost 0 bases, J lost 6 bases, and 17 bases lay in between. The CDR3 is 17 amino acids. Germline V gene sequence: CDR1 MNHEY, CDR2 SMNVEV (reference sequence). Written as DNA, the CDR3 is TGTGCCAGCAGTTTATCGCGATTACCCGGGAGACCCGGGGAGCTGTTTTTT. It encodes CASSLSRLPGRPGELFF.

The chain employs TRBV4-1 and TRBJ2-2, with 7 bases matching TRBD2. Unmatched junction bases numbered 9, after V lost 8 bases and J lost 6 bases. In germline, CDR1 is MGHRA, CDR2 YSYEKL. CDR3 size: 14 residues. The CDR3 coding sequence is TGCGCCAGCTCGGTGCTAGCGGTGGCCGGGGAGCTGTTTTTT. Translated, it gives CASSVLAVAGELFF.

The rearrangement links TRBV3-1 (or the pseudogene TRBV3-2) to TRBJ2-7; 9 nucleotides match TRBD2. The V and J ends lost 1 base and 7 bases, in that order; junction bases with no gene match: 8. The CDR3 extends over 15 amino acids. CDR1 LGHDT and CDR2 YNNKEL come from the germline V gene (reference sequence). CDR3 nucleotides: TGTGCCAGCAGCCAAGTTAGCGGGAGATATCAAGAGCAGTACTTC. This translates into CASSQVSGRYQEQYF.

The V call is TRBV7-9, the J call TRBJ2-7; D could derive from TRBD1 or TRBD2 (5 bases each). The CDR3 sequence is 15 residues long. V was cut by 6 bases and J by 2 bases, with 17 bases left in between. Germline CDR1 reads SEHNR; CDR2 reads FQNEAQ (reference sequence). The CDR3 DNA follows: TGTGCCAGCAGTCCGGCGGGCAGGGTAACCTACGAGCAGTACTTC. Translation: CASSPAGRVTYEQYF.

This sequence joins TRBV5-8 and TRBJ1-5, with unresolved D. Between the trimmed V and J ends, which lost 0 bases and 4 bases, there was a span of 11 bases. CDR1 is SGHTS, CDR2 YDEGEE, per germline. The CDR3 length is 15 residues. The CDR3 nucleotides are TGTGCCAGCAGCTTGGAAGGAGCTGGTAATCAGCCCCAGCATTTT. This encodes CASSLEGAGNQPQHF.

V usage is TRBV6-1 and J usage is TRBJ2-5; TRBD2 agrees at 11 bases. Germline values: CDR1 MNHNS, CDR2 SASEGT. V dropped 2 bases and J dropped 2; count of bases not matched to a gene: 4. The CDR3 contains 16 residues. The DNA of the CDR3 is TGTGCCAGCAGTGAATATGGGACTAGCGGACAAGAGACCCAGTACTTC. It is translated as CASSEYGTSGQETQYF.

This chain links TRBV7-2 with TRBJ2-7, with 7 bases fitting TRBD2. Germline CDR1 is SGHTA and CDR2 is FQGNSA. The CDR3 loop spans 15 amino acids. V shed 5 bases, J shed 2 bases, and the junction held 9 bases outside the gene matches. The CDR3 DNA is TGTGCCAGCAGCCCTTGGCTAGCGGATACCTACGAGCAGTACTTC. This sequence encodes CASSPWLADTYEQYF.

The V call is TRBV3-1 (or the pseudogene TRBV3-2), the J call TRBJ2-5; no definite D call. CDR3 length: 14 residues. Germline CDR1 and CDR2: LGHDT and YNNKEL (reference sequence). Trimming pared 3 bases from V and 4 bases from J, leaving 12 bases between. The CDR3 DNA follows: TGTGCCAGCAGCCAGTTTGCAGGAAGAGAGACCCAGTACTTC. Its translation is CASSQFAGRETQYF.

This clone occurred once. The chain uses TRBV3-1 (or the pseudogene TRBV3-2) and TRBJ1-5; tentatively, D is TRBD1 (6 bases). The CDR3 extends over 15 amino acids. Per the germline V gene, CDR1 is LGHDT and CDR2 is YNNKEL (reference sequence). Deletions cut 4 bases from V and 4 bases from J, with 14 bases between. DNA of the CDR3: TGTGCCAGCAGCCCGACAGGCTCCACTAATCAGCCCCAGCATTTT. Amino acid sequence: CASSPTGSTNQPQHF.

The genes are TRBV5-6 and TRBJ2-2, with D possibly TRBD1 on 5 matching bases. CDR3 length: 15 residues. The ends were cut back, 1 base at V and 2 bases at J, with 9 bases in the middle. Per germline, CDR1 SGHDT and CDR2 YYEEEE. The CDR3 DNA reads TGTGCCAGCAGCTTGAGGGGCTATAACACCGGGGAGCTGTTTTTT. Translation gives CASSLRGYNTGELFF.

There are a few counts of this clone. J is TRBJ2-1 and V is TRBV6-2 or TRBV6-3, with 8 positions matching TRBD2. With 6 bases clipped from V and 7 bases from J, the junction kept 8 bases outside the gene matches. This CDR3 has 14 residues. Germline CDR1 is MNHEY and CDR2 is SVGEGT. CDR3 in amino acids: CASSLGREGNEQFF. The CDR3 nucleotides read TGTGCCAGCAGCCTCGGGAGGGAGGGGAATGAGCAGTTCTTC.

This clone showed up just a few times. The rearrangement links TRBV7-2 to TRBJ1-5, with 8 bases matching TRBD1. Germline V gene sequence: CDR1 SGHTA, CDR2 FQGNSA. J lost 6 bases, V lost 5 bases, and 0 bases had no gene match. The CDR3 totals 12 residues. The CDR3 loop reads CASSDRGQPQHF. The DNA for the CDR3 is TGTGCCAGCAGCGACAGGGGTCAGCCCCAGCATTTT.

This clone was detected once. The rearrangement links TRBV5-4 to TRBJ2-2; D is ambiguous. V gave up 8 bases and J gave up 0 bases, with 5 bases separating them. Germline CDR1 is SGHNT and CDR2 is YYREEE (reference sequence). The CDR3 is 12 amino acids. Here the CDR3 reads CASLANTGELFF. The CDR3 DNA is TGTGCCAGTCTAGCGAACACCGGGGAGCTGTTTTTT.

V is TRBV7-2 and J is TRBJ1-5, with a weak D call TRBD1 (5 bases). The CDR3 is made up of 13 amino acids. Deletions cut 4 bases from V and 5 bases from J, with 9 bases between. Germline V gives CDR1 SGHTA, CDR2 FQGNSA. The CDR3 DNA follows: TGTGCCAGCAGCTCACGGGGGGATCAGCCCCAGCATTTT. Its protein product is CASSSRGDQPQHF.

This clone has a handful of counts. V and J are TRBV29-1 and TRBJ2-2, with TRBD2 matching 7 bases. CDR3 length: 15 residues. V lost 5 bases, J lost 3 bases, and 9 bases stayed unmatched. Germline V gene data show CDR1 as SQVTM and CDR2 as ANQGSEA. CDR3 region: CSVWGGSGDTGELFF. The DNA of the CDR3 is TGCAGCGTTTGGGGCGGGAGCGGCGACACCGGGGAGCTGTTTTTT.

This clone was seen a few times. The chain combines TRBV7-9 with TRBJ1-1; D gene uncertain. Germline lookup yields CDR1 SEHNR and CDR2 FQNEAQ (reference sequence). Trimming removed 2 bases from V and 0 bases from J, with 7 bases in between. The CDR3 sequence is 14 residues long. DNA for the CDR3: TGTGCCAGCAGCTTATGGGATGTGAACACTGAAGCTTTCTTT. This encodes CASSLWDVNTEAFF.

The CDR3 sequence is CASSQDHPFRDAAYNEQFF. CDR3 nucleotide sequence: TGCGCCAGCAGCCAAGATCACCCTTTTAGGGACGCCGCATACAATGAGCAGTTCTTC. V and J are TRBV4-1 and TRBJ2-1; D is tentatively TRBD1 or TRBD2 (5 bases each). Germline values: CDR1 MGHRA, CDR2 YSYEKL. Trimming shortened V by 0 bases and J by 4 bases, and 22 bases separated the two germline ends. The CDR3 consists of 19 residues.

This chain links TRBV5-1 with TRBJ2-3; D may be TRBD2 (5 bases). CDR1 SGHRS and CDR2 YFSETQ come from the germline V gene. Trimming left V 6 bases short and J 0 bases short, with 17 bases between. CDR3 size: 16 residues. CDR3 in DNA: TGCGCCAGCACCACCAACGGGAACCCTAGCACAGATACGCAGTATTTT. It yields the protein CASTTNGNPSTDTQYF.

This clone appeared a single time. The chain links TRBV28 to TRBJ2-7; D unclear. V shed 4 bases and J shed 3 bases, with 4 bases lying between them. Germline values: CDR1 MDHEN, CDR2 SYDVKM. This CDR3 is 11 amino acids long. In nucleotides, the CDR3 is TGTGCCAGCAGTTCCAGCTACGAGCAGTACTTC. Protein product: CASSSSYEQYF.

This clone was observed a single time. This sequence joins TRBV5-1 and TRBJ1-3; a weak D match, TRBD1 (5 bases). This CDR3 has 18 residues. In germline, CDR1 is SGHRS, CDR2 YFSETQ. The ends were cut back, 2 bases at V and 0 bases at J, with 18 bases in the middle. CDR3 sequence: CASSFDQGLSSSGNTIYF. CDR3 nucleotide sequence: TGCGCCAGCAGCTTTGACCAGGGACTCTCGAGCTCTGGAAACACCATATATTTT.

CDR3 region: CASGRETQRNTGELFF. The CDR3 region has the DNA TGTGCCAGCGGAAGGGAAACACAGAGAAACACCGGGGAGCTGTTTTTT. The chain couples TRBV9 to TRBJ2-2; no definite D call. In germline, CDR1 is SGDLS, CDR2 YYNGEE. Deletions cut 7 bases from V and 2 bases from J, with 18 bases between. The CDR3 has 16 amino acids. The full variable domain, its missing parts supplied by reference TRBV9 and TRBJ2-2, is DSGVTQTPKHLITATGQRVTLRCSPRSGDLSVYWYQQSLDQGLQFLIQYYNGEERAKGNILERFSAQQFPDLHSELNLSSLELGDSALYFCASGRETQRNTGELFFGEGSRLTVL.